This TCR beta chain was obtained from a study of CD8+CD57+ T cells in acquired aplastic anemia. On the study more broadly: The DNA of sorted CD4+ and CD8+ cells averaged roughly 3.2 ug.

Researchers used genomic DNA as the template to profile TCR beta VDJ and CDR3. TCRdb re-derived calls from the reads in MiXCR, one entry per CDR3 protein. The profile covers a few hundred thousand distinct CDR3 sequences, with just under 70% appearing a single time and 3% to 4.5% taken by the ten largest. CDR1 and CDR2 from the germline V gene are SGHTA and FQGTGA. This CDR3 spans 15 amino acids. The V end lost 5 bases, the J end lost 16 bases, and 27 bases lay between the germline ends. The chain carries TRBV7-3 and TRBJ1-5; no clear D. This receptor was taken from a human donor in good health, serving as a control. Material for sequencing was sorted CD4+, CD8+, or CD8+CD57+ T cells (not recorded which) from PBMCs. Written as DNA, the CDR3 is TGTGCCAGCAGCATAGGTCGGCAACTTTACGAGCAGTACCATTTT. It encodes CASSIGRQLYEQYHF.